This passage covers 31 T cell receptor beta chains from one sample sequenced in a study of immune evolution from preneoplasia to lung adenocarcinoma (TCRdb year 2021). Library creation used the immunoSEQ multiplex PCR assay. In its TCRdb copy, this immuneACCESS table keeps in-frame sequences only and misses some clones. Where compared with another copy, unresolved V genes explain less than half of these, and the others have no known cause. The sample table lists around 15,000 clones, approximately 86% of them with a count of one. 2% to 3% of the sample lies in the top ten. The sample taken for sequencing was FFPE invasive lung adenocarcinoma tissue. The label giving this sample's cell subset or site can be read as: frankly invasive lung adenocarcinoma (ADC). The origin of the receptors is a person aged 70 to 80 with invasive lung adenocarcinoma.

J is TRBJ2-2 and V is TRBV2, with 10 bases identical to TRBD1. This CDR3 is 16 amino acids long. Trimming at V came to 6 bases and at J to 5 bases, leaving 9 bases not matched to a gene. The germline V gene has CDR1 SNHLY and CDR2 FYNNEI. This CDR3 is CASSTDRGLGTGELFF. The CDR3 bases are TGTGCCAGCAGCACCGACAGGGGGCTAGGGACCGGGGAGCTGTTTTTT.

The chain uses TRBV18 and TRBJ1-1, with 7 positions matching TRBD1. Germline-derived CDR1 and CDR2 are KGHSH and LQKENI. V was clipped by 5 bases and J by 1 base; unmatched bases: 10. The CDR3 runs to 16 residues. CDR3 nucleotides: TGTGCCAGCTCAGAGGGGGCCCCTTCCTCGAACACTGAAGCTTTCTTT. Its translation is CASSEGAPSSNTEAFF.

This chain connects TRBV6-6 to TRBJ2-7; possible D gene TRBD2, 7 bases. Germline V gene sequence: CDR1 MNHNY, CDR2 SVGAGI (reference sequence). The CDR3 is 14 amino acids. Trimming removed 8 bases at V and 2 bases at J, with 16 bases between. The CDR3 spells CASRRGGSAYEQYF. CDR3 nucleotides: TGTGCCAGCCGGAGGGGGGGTAGTGCCTACGAGCAGTACTTC.

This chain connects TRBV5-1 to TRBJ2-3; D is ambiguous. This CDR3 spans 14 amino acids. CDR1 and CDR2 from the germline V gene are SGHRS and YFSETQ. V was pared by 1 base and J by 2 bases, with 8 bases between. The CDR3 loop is CASSLFQVTDTQYF. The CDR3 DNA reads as TGCGCCAGCAGCTTGTTTCAAGTCACAGATACGCAGTATTTT.

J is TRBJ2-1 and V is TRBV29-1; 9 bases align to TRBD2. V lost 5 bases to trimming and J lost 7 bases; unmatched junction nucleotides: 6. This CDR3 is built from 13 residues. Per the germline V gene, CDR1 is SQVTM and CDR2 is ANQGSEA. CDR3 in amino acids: CSVLRLADNEQFF. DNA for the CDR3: TGCAGCGTTCTGAGACTAGCGGATAATGAGCAGTTCTTC.

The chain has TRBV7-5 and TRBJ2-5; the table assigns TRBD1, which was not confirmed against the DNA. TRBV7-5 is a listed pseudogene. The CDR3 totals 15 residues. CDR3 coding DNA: TGTGCCAGAAGCTTCCGGACAAGGAAAAAAGAGACCCAGTACTTC. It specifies CARSFRTRKKETQYF.

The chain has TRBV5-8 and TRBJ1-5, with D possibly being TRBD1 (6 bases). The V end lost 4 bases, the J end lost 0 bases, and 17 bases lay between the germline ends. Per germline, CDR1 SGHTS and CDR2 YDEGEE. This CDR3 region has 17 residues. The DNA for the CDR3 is TGTGCCAGCAGCCGCACTTGGGGGGGCATTAGCAATCAGCCCCAGCATTTT. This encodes CASSRTWGGISNQPQHF.

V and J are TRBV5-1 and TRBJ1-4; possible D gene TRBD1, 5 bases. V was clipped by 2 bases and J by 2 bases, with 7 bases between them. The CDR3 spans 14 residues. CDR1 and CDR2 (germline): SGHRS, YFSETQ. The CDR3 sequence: CASSFGATNEKLFF. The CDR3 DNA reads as TGCGCCAGCAGCTTTGGGGCCACTAATGAAAAACTGTTTTTT.

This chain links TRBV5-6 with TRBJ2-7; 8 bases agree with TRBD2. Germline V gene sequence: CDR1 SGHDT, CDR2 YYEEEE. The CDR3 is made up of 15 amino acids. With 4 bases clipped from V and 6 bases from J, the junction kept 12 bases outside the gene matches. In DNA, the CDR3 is TGTGCCAGCAGCCTGGACCCGGGAGGGTTTGCCGAGCAGTACTTC. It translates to CASSLDPGGFAEQYF.

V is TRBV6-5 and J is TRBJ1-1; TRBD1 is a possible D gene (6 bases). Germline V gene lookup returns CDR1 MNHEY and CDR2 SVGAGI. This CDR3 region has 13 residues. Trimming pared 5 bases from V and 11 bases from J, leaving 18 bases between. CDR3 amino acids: CASSGKWQGMAFF. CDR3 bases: TGTGCCAGCAGTGGGAAATGGCAGGGGATGGCTTTCTTT.

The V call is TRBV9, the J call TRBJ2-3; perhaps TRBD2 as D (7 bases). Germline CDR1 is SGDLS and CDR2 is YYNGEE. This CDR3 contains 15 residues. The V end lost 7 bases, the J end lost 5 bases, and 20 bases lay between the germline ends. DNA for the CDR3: TGTGCCAGCGCCTCAGGTGGGGGGGCCCGAGATACGCAGTATTTT. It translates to CASASGGGARDTQYF.

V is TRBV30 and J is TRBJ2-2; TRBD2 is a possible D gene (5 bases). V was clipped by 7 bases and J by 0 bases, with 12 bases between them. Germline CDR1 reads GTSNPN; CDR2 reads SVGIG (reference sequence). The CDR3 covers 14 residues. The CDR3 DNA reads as TGTGCCTTTCGGGGAATAACGAACACCGGGGAGCTGTTTTTT. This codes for CAFRGITNTGELFF.

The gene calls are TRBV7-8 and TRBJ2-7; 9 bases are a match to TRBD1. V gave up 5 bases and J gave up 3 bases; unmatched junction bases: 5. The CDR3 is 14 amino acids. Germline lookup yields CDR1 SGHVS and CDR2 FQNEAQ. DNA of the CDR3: TGTGCCAGCAGCAGGGGACAGGGTCTCTACGAGCAGTACTTC. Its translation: CASSRGQGLYEQYF.

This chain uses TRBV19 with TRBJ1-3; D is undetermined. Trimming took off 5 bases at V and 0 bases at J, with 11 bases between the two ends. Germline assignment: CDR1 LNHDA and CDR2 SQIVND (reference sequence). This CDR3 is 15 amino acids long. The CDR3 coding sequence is TGTGCCAGTAGTGATGGACGGCGCTCTGGAAACACCATATATTTT. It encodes CASSDGRRSGNTIYF.

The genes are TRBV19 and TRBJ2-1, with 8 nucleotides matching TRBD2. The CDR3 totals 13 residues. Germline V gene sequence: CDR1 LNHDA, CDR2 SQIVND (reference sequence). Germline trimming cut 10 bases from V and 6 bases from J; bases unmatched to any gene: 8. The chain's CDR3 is CATEALAGNEQFF. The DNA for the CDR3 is TGTGCCACTGAGGCCCTAGCGGGCAATGAGCAGTTCTTC.

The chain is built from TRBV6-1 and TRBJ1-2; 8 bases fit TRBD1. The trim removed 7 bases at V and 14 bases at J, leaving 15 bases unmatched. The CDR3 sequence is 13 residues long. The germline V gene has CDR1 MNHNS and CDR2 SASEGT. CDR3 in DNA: TGTGCCAGCAAAGCAGGGGGCGCCGCTCGGTGGACCTTC. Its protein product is CASKAGGAARWTF.

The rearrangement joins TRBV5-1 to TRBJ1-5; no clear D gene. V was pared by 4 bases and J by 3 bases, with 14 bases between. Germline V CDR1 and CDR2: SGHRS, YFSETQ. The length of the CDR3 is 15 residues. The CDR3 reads CASSPVGDLNQPQHF. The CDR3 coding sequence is TGCGCCAGCAGCCCGGTGGGAGACCTCAATCAGCCCCAGCATTTT.

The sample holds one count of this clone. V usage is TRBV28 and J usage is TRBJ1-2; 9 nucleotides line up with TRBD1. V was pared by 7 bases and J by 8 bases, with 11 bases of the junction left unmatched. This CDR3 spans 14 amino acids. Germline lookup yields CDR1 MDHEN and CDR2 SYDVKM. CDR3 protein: CASTSPGQGNGYTF. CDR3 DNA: TGTGCCAGCACCTCACCGGGACAGGGAAACGGCTACACCTTC.

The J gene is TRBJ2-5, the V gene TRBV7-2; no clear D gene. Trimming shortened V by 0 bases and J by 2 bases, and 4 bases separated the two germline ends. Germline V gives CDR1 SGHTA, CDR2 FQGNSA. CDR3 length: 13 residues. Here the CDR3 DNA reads TGTGCCAGCAGCTTAGCACAGCAAGAGACCCAGTACTTC. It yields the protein CASSLAQQETQYF.

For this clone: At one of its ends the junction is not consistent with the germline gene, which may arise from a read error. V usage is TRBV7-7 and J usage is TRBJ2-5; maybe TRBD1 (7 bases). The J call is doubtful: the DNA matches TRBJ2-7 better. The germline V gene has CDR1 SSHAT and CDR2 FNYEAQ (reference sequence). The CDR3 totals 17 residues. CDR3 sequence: CASSSGDSCSRGYEQYF. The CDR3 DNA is TGTGCTAGCAGCTCCGGGGACAGCTGCTCGCGGGGTTACGAGCAGTACTTC.

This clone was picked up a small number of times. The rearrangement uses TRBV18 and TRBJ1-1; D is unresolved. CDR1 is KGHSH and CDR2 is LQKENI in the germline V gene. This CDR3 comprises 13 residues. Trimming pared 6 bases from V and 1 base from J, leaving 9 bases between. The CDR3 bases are TGTGCCAGCTCCACAGCCGGGAACACTGAAGCTTTCTTT. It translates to CASSTAGNTEAFF.

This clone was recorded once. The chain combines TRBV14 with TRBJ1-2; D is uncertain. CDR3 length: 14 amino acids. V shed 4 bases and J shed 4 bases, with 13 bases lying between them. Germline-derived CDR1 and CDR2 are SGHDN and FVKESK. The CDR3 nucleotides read TGTGCCAGCAGCCCCCTCCTCGTCGGCTATGGCTACACCTTC. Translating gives CASSPLLVGYGYTF. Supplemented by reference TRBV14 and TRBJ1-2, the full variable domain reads EAGVTQFPSHSVIEKGQTVTLRCDPISGHDNLYWYRRVMGKEIKFLLHFVKESKQDESGMPNNRFLAERTGGTYSTLKVQPAELEDSGVYFCASSPLLVGYGYTFGSGTRLTVV.

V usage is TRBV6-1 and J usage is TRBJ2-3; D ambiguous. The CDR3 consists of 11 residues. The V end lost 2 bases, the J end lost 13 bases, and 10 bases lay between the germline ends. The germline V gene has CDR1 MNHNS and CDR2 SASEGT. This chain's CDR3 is CASSENLSKYF. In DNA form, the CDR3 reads TGTGCCAGCAGTGAAAACCTTAGCAAGTATTTT.

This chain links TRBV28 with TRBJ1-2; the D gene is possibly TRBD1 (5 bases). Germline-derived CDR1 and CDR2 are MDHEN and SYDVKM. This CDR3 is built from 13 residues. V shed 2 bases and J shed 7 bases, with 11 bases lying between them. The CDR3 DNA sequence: TGTGCCAGCAGTTTAGGCAGGGAATCTGGCTACACCTTC. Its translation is CASSLGRESGYTF.

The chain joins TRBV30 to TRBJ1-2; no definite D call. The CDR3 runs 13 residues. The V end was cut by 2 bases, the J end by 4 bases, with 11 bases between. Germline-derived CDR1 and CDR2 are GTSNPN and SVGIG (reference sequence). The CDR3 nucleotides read TGTGCCTGGAGTCCAGGATTAACCTATGGCTACACCTTC. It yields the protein CAWSPGLTYGYTF. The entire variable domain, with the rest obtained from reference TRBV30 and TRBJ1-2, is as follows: SQTIHQWPATLVQPVGSPLSLECTVEGTSNPNLYWYRQAAGRGLQLLFYSVGIGQISSEVPQNLSASRPQDRQFILSSKKLLLSDSGFYLCAWSPGLTYGYTFGSGTRLTVV.

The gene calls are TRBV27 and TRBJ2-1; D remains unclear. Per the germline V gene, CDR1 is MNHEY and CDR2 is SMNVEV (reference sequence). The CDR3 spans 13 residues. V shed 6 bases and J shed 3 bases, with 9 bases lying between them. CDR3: CASRSSLYNEQFF. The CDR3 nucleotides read TGTGCCAGCAGATCATCCCTCTACAATGAGCAGTTCTTC.

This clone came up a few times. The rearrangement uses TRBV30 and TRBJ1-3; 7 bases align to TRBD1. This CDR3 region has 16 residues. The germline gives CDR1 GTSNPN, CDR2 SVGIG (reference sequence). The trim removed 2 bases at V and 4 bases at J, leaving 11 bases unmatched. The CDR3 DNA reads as TGTGCCTGGAGTCCCTTCCCTGCAGGGGGAGGAAACACCATATATTTT. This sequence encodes CAWSPFPAGGGNTIYF.

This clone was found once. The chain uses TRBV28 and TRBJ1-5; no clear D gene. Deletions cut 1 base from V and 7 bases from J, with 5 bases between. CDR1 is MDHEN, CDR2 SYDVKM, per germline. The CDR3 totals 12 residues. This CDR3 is CASSLSVQPQHF. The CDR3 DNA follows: TGTGCCAGCAGTTTATCGGTGCAGCCCCAGCATTTT.

The CDR3 DNA follows: TGTGCCAGCAGTGCCTCCCCGGGACTAGCGGGACGGGCAGATACGCAGTATTTT. Encoded protein: CASSASPGLAGRADTQYF. This chain connects TRBV6-1 to TRBJ2-3, with 13 bases aligning to TRBD2. Germline V gene sequence: CDR1 MNHNS, CDR2 SASEGT. J was trimmed by 4 bases and V by 4 bases; bases with no gene match: 11. The CDR3 loop spans 18 amino acids.

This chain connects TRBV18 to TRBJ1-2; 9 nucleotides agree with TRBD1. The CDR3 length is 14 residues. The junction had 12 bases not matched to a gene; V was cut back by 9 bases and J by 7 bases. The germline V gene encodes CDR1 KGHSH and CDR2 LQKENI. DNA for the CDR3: TGTGCCAGTACCCGGGACAGGGATACTTCTGGCTACACCTTC. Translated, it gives CASTRDRDTSGYTF.

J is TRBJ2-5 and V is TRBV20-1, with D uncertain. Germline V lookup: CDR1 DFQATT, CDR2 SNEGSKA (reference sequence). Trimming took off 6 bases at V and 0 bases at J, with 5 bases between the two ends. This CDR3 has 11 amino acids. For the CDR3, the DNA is TGCAGTGCCGGGTACCAAGAGACCCAGTACTTC. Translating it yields CSAGYQETQYF.